This T cell receptor (beta chain) originates from a study of a mutant IDH1 vaccine in newly diagnosed glioma (dated by TCRdb to the early 2020s). Regarding the research as a whole: Vaccination was initiated 4-6 weeks after radiotherapy alone, or concurrently with temozolomide cycles in the chemotherapy-containing groups. Longitudinal TCRB deep sequencing was performed for roughly 25 treated patients wherever samples were available for exploratory analyses. Peripheral blood was collected at six visits: V03 (baseline), V05, V07, V10, V12 and V13. Visit V12 was the week-35 safety follow-up and visit V13 was the week-47 end of study. Before enrollment, most patients had been given radiochemotherapy with temozolomide as standard therapy, while the rest had received either radiotherapy alone or temozolomide alone. Of the 25 to 35 treated patients, approximately 62% were male and approximately 38% were female, and a mean age of approximately 40 years was recorded. Findings and caveats that apply to the study as a whole: No apparent relationship was observed between pseudoprogression and alterations in the top peripheral T cell clonotypes detected by TCRB sequencing. Immune responses induced by the vaccine were seen in 90% to 95% of patients across multiple MHC alleles. The authors noted that analyses of patient blood samples could not be reproduced because of sample limitations. Availability determined which PBMC samples were chosen for TCRB deep sequencing.

Receptors were amplified or captured by the immunoSEQ multiplex PCR assay. Rearranged TCR beta chain sequences were amplified with the hsTCRB Kit following the manufacturer's protocol. TCRB libraries were sequenced on an Illumina MiSeq. The paper's processing steps were these. The kit vendor's proprietary platform handled demultiplexing, trimming and gene mapping. Not all clones reach the TCRdb copy of this immuneACCESS table, which keeps in-frame sequences only. Checked studies attribute under half of the gap to unresolved V genes and leave the rest unexplained. The DNA was the basis for D and trimming; V, J and clone size are from that table. Present in this sample are 77,000 or so clones, approximately 75% of which were seen just once. The ten top clones hold more than 5% of the sample. In the case of this clone: Its specific antigen is unknown. Base-call qualities are not available, and no considerably larger clone is one nucleotide away.

The time point label for this specimen denotes: week 47, end of study. A 20-mer mutant IDH1 peptide at 300 micrograms in Montanide made up each vaccine dose, which was injected subcutaneously together with topical imiquimod. Patients received eight vaccinations in weeks 1, 3, 5, 7, 11, 15, 19 and 23, corresponding to visits V03 through V10. Newly diagnosed WHO grade 3 or 4 IDH1-mutant astrocytomas showing loss of nuclear ATRX were present in the donors. The samples were drawn from NOA16, a multicentre, single-arm, open-label phase I trial in Germany that tested a mutant IDH1 peptide vaccine in humans for the first time. Genomic DNA for TCRB sequencing was isolated from EDTA blood with the DNeasy Blood and Tissue Kit. This sequence was found in a man aged 35 to 55 with glioma. The sample consisted of PBMCs, taken from a glioma patient whose treatment included an IDH1 peptide vaccine.

The CDR3 corresponds to CATSRDRGSGELFF. The sequence in DNA is TGTGCCACCAGCAGAGATCGAGGTTCCGGGGAGCTGTTTTTT. This sequence uses TRBV15 and TRBJ2-2; confidence is insufficient to name the D gene. From cysteine to phenylalanine, the CDR3 is 14 amino acids long. Only CDR3 DNA remains: 42 bases, in frame from the first base. From the germline V gene (reference sequence), CDR1 is LNHNV and CDR2 is YYDKDF. V drops 0 bases and J drops 6 bases, leaving 8 bases in between. With the rest looked up from the reference TRBV15 and TRBJ2-2 genes rather than sequenced, the full variable domain is DAMVIQNPRYQVTQFGKPVTLSCSQTLNHNVMYWYQQKSSQAPKLLFHYYDKDFNNEADTPDNFQSRRPNTSFCFLDIRSPGLGDTAMYLCATSRDRGSGELFFGEGSRLTVL.